The entry below describes one TCR beta chain. Its target antigen remains unknown. No base quality values were provided; no much bigger clone lies one nucleotide off. This sample was taken from a study of blood T cell repertoires in COVID-19 (dated by TCRdb to about 2020). Study-wide context: Collaborator samples came from the United States, Italy and Spain and covered acute and convalescent phases of COVID-19. The material from the prospective study consisted of cDNA or gDNA derived from T cells, B-cell-depleted T cells, or PBMCs. Deeply sampled blood TCRbeta repertoires from subjects exposed to, actively infected with, or recovered from COVID-19 were included in the dataset. The repertoires were made available in a free public database intended to serve as a resource for research on the immune response to SARS-CoV-2. Samples came from the ongoing ImmuneRACE study (first 160 participants) plus 1,254 subjects from 6 global collaborators. A de-identified subject ID, COVID-19 status, age in years and sex were almost always included in the sample metadata. Where available, HLA class I and class II types were obtained from metadata supplied by the sample provider rather than from assay-based typing.

TCRbeta CDR3 regions were amplified from genomic DNA by means of the immunoSEQ Assay, a bias-controlled multiplex PCR. Under the source paper's analysis protocol: Nucleated cell counts per sample were estimated from amplification of reference gene primers within the assay. To quantify the absolute abundance of each unique TCRbeta CDR3 rearrangement, sequence reads were collapsed and filtered. For each sample, productive Simpson clonality was calculated as the square root of Simpson's diversity index over productive rearrangements. In TCRdb, the immuneACCESS table is reduced to in-frame sequences with V and J assigned. These tables do not hold every clone; where another copy was compared, an unresolved V gene accounts for under half, and the others remain unexplained. Clone size and the V and J calls come from that table; the DNA yielded D and trimming. This sample has roughly 140,000 clones in its table, and roughly 86% of those were observed once. Approximately 1.8% of the sample belongs to the ten largest clones.

Collaborating institutions collected whole blood in K2EDTA tubes following their own protocols. For TCRbeta analysis, collaborators shipped samples as frozen whole blood, isolated PBMCs, or DNA extracted from either of those sample types. The study at large found these results: Clinical and demographic metadata were provided uncurated, with the amount varying by source and participant.

The source material was peripheral blood. The receptor's source is a man aged 70 or older with acute or convalescent COVID-19.

The CDR3 has the sequence CASSLNQGSNYGYTF. The bases read TGCGCCAGCAGCTTGAACCAGGGATCTAACTATGGCTACACCTTC. The rearranged segments are TRBV5-1 and TRBJ1-2, with a tentative D gene TRBD1 over 5 matching bases. CDR1 and CDR2, per the germline V gene, are SGHRS and YFSETQ. Its CDR3 holds 15 amino acids, cysteine through phenylalanine. The read is trimmed to its CDR3 DNA, 45 bases read in frame from base 1. V drops 1 base and J drops 0 bases, leaving 10 bases in between.